This T cell receptor beta chain was sequenced for a study of cytomegalovirus exposure and HLA in healthy donors (dated by TCRdb to about 2017). Notes on the research overall: According to a later analysis, one platform produced both the 110 or so validation repertoires and the 550 to 800 repertoires of the first cohort. The study was designed to test whether signatures of past pathogen exposure could be identified by cataloging public T cell receptors. Besides the first cohort of 550 to 750 subjects, a separate validation cohort made up of over a hundred different subjects was used. To predict cytomegalovirus infection status, the study combined high-throughput TCR immunosequencing, statistical association of individual TCRs with disease status, and machine learning.

Results and caveats for the whole study, not just this receptor: Three of the identified cytomegalovirus-associated TCR beta chains were confirmed in vitro to be specific for cytomegalovirus antigens. While some public TCRs were present in many individuals, most TCR sequences turned up only very rarely across donors. In the study, 164 TCR beta chains were listed as associated with cytomegalovirus. In both the original and validation cohorts, the classifier was reported to diagnose cytomegalovirus status with high specificity and sensitivity. In a later analysis, TCRs clustered in the first cohort were found to also tend to co-occur in the roughly 110 validation repertoires, with approximately 94% of cluster scores above 0. According to the authors, the approach could potentially be generalized to other disease states and immunological phenotypes. A later analysis had no HLA typing for the validation cohort, so co-occurrence there was scored across all 110 or so repertoires.

Donors formed part of the validation cohort, which comprised 120 subjects and was distinct from the first cohort of under 750 subjects. The library was produced with the immunoSEQ multiplex PCR assay. Turning to the authors' computational methods: A statistical classification framework was developed to diagnose cytomegalovirus status using the catalog of TCR beta chain sequences. TCRdb retrieved this table from immuneACCESS and kept in-frame rearrangements only. Not all clones are present; in checked studies, unresolved V genes account for under half, and no reason is known for the remainder. Clone size and V and J calls were adopted from that table, with D and trimming inferred from the DNA. The sample yields about 170,000 clones; around 92% were counted once. 4% to 4.5% of the sample lies in the top ten. The junction shows trimming of 7 bases on V and 4 bases on J, and the gene matches do not reach 8 bases of it. Spanning cysteine to phenylalanine, the CDR3 consists of 14 amino acids. Only the CDR3 region is kept as DNA, spanning 42 bases read in frame from base 1. Via the germline V gene, CDR1 is SGHTS and CDR2 YDEGEE.

A remark on this clone: Its target antigen remains unknown. Per-base quality was not reported, and no clone a single base away is much larger than it.

The sample comprised PBMCs. This TCR was recovered from a man aged 18 to 29 in good health and CMV-seropositive. The V gene is TRBV5-8 and the J gene is TRBJ2-1; 7 bases in the middle match TRBD1. The CDR3 amino acid sequence is: CASGFRDSYNEQFF. The nucleotide sequence reads TGTGCCAGCGGATTTCGGGACAGTTACAATGAGCAGTTCTTC.